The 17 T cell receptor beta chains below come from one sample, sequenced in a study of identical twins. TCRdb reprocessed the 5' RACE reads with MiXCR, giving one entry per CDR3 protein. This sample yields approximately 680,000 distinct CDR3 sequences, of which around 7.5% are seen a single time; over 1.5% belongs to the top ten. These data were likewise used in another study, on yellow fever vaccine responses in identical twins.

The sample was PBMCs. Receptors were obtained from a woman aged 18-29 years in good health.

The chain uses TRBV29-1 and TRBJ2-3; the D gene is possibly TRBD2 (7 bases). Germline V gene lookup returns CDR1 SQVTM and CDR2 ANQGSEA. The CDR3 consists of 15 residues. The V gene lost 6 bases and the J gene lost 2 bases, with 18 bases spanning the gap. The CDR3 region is CSVIGGPVVTDTQYF. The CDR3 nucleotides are TGCAGCGTGATCGGGGGGCCCGTGGTCACAGATACGCAGTATTTT.

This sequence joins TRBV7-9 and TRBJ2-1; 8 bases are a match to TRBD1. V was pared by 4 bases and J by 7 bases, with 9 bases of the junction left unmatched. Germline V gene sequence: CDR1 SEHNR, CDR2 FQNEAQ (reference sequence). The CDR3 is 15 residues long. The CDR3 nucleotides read TGTGCCAGCAGCTCCTCAGGGGGCCTAGGGAATGAGCAGTTCTTC. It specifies CASSSSGGLGNEQFF.

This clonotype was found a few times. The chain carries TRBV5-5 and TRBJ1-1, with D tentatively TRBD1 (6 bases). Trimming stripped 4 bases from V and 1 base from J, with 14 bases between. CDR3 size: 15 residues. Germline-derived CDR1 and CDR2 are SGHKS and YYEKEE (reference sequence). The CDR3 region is CASSIITGRNTEAFF. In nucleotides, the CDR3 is TGTGCCAGCAGCATTATTACAGGGCGGAACACTGAAGCTTTCTTT.

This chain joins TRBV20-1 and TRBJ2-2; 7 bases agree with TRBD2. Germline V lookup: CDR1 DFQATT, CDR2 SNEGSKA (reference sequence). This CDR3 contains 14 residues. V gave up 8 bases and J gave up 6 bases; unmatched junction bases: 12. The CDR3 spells CSTTRPGGPGELFF. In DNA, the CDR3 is TGCAGTACGACACGTCCGGGGGGTCCCGGGGAGCTGTTTTTT.

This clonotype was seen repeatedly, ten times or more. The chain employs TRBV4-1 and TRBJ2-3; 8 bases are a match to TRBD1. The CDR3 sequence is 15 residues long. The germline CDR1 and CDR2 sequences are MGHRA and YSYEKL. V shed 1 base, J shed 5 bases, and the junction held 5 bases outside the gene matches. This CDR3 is CASSQVQGVVDTQYF. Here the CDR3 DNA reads TGCGCCAGCAGCCAAGTACAGGGGGTCGTAGATACGCAGTATTTT.

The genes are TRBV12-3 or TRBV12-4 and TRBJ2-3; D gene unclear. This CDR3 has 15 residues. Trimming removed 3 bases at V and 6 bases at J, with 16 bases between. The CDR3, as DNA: TGTGCCAGCAGTTTTCCAGGAACAGCCCTCGATACGCAGTATTTT. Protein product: CASSFPGTALDTQYF.

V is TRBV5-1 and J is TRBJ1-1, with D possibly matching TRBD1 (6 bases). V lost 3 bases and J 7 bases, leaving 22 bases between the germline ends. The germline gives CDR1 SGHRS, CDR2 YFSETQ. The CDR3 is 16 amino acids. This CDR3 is CASSWGQGSPDSEAFF. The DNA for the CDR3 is TGCGCCAGCAGCTGGGGGCAGGGGTCGCCCGATAGTGAAGCTTTCTTT.

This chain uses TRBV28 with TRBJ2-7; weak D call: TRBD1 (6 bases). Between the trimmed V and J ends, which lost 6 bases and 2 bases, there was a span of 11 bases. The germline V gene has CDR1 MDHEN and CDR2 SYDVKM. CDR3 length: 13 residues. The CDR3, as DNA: TGTGCCAGCAGAGATGACAGGACCTACGAGCAGTACGTC. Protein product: CASRDDRTYEQYV.

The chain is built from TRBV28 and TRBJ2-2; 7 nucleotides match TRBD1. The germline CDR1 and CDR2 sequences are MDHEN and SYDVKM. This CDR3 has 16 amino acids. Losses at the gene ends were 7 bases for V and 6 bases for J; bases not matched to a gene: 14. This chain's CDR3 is CASIFGSPQGSGELFF. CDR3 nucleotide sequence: TGTGCCAGCATCTTCGGCTCTCCACAGGGGTCCGGGGAGCTGTTTTTT.

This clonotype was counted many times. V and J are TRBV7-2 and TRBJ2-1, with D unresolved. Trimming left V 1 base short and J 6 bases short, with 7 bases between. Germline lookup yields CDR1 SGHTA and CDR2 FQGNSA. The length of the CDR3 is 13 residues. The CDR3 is CASSLDSVNEQFF. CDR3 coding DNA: TGTGCCAGCAGCTTAGACAGCGTCAATGAGCAGTTCTTC.

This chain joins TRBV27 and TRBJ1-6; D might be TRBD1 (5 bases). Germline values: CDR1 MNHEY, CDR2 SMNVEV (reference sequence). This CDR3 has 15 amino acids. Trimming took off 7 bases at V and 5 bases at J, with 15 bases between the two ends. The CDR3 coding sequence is TGTGCCAGCAAGAAACTGACAGAAAATAATTCACCCCTCCACTTT. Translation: CASKKLTENNSPLHF.

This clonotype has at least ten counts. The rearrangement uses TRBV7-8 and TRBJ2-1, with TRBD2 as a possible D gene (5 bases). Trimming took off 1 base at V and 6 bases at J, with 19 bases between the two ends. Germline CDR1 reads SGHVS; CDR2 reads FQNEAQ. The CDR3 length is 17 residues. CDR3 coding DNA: TGTGCCAGCAGCTTAGGGCCCACTAGGGCCCGGCCCAATGAGCAGTTCTTC. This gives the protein CASSLGPTRARPNEQFF.

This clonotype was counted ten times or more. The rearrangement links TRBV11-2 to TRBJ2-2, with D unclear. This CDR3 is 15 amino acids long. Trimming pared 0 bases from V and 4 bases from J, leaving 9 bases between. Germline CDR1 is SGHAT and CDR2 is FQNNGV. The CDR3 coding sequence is TGTGCCAGCAGCTTAGATTTGCCTGGCACCGGGGAGCTGTTTTTT. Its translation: CASSLDLPGTGELFF.

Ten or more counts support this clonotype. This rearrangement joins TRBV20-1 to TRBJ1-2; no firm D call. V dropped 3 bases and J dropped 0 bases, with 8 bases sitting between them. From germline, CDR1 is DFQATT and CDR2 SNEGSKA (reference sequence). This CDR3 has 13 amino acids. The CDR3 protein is CSASLASNYGYTF. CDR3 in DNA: TGCAGTGCTAGTTTGGCCTCTAACTATGGCTACACCTTC.

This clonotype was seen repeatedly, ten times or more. CDR3 sequence (DNA): TGCAGTGCCCCATGGGAACAGGGGGCAGATGAAGCTTTCTTT. It is translated as CSAPWEQGADEAFF. The V gene is TRBV20-1, the J gene TRBJ1-1; TRBD1 agrees at 9 bases. V was clipped by 6 bases and J by 7 bases; unmatched bases: 12. CDR1 is DFQATT, CDR2 SNEGSKA, per germline (reference sequence). The CDR3 totals 14 residues.

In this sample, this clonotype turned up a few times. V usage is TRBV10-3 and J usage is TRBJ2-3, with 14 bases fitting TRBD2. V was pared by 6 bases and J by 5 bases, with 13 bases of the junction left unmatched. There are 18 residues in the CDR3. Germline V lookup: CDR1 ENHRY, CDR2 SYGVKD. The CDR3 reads CAIRLGTSGSRGGDTQYF. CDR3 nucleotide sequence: TGTGCCATCAGACTTGGGACTAGCGGGAGCCGTGGGGGAGATACGCAGTATTTT.

The CDR3, as DNA: TGCAGTGCTCGCCGGGGGGCCGCTGAGCAGTTCTTC. Translating it yields CSARRGAAEQFF. The V gene is TRBV20-1, the J gene TRBJ2-1; weak D call: TRBD2 (7 bases). Trimming removed 5 bases at V and 9 bases at J, with 14 bases between. The CDR3 loop spans 12 amino acids. CDR1 and CDR2 (germline): DFQATT, SNEGSKA (reference sequence).